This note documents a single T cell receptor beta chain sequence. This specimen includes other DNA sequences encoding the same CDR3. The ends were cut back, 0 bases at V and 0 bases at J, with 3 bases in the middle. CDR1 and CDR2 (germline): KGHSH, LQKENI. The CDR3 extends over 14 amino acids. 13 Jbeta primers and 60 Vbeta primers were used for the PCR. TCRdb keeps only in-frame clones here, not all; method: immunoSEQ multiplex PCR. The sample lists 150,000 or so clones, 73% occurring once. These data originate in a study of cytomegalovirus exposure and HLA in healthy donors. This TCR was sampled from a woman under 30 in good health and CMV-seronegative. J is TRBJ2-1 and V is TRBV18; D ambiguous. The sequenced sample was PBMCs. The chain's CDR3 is CASSPPSSYNEQFF. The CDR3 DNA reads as TGTGCCAGCTCACCACCTAGCTCCTACAATGAGCAGTTCTTC. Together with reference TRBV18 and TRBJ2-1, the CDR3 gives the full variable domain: NAGVMQNPRHLVRRRGQEARLRCSPMKGHSHVYWYRQLPEEGLKFMVYLQKENIIDESGMPKERFSAEFPKEGPSILRIQQVVRGDSAAYFCASSPPSSYNEQFFGPGTRLTVL.